The TCR beta chain described here comes from a study of T cells in tumors after PD-1 blockade (dated by TCRdb to the late 2010s). Describing the broader study: Patients were excluded if they had prior checkpoint blockade, use of systemic immunosuppressants, or recent radiotherapy or other anti-cancer therapy within 4 weeks. Paired single-cell RNA and TCR sequencing was done in the study on site-matched tumors from patients with BCC or SCC, both before and after anti-PD-1 therapy. RECIST version 1.1 was used to assess clinical response. Treatment consisted of either cemiplimab 350 mg every 2 weeks or pembrolizumab 200 mg every 3 weeks. On average, tumor samples yielded 26,000 or so TCR templates (range about 500-100,000) and several thousand unique clonotypes, around 19-fold deeper than single-cell TCR sequencing. Some patients also continued taking vismodegib 150 mg daily during anti-PD-1 treatment.

Study-wide findings and limitations: Approximately 41% of TCR clonotypes from the tumor were detected in blood, and certain novel exhausted tumor clones were present in blood collected before treatment, which suggests recruitment from the periphery. Clonal replacement was observed only between pre- and post-treatment samples and not between two pre-treatment samples, a pattern that was regarded as arguing against biopsy timing or location artifacts. Exhausted CD8+ clones expanded after therapy were mostly novel clonotypes undetected pre-treatment, suggesting clonal replacement rather than reinvigoration of pre-existing clones. Where the novel T cell clones came from was not identified, and possible sources could include lymphoid organs or rare unexpanded clones inside the tumor or in the tumor periphery.

In the germline V gene (reference sequence), CDR1 corresponds to SGHAT and CDR2 to FQDESV. Its CDR3 holds 14 amino acids, cysteine through phenylalanine. The kept DNA is CDR3 alone, 42 bases in frame from the first base. The V and J ends are trimmed by 0 bases and 7 bases, leaving 10 bases between them. Explained via the paper, the time point label denotes: after anti-PD-1 therapy. The tumor biopsies were site-matched, meaning the biopsies were taken from the same primary tumor before and after PD-1 blockade. Genomic DNA extracted from tumor biopsies or peripheral blood was used for bulk TCRbeta sequencing, with input ranging from about 600 ng to 6,004 ng. Bulk TCRbeta sequencing was performed on remaining biopsy material to increase sensitivity for rare clonotypes compared with single-cell TCR sequencing. Every patient had histologically proven advanced or metastatic basal or squamous cell carcinoma and was a poor candidate for surgical resection. The basal cell carcinoma cohort was made up of approximately ten patients, and bulk tumor TCR sequencing was performed for roughly 8 of these patients. Fresh biopsies were taken from the primary tumor site, and part of the biopsy material was kept in RNAlater for exome and bulk TCR sequencing.

The immunoSEQ platform was used for deep TCRbeta sequencing. As for how the authors treated the data: Only productive rearrangements were exported from the immunoSEQ Analyzer for downstream analysis. A two-sided binomial test at Bonferroni-corrected P below 0.01 was used to call clones with significant expansion or contraction between timepoints. T cell phenotypes were assigned to bulk TCRbeta clonotypes by matching to single-cell RNA+TCR-seq clones sharing the same TCRbeta sequence. Clone enrichment in tumor was calculated as tumor frequency divided by PBMC frequency from bulk TCR sequencing. GLIPH was used to sort TCRs into specificity groups, which are clusters of distinct TCRs that likely recognize common antigens through shared CDR3 motifs. The table was pulled from immuneACCESS by TCRdb, which kept in-frame rearrangements only. Such tables lose some clones; where checked, under half of the loss comes from unresolved V genes, and the rest has no known cause. D and trimming come from the DNA, and the V and J calls and clone size come from that table. This sample gives around 7,000 clones in total; approximately 71% of them show up just once. The ten largest clones represent 8.9% of the sample.

About this clone: Its binding antigen is unknown. Base qualities are not provided; no much larger clone lies one nucleotide away.

This chain joins TRBV11-1 to TRBJ2-1, with TRBD2 perhaps the D gene, on 6 matching bases. This sequence was found in a human donor with basal cell carcinoma. The material sequenced was tumor tissue, taken after anti-PD-1 treatment. The CDR3 is CASSLAGLRNEQFF. The nucleotides are TGTGCCAGCAGCTTAGCGGGACTCCGAAATGAGCAGTTCTTC.